This T cell receptor beta chain derives from a study of CD8+CD57+ T cells in acquired aplastic anemia. On the study more broadly: 3 to 3.5 ug was the average amount of DNA from sorted CD4+ and CD8+ cells.

CD8+CD57+ cell expansion, shown by flow cytometry, had occurred in the patients selected for sequencing. Severe acquired aplastic anemia was diagnosed in all patients. The use of genomic DNA as template underpinned the TCR beta VDJ and CDR3 profiling. TCRdb analysed the reads with MiXCR anew, one entry per CDR3 protein. In the table there are about 58,000 distinct CDR3 sequences, around 60% of which are singletons. This clonotype was seen a handful of times. The V and J ends lost 0 bases and 4 bases respectively, with 7 bases between them. CDR3 length equals 13 residues. CDR1 and CDR2 (germline): LGHNA, YSLEER.

This chain joins TRBV4-3 and TRBJ2-7; D remains ambiguous. The sequence was obtained from a human donor with aplastic anemia. Sequencing input: sorted CD4+, CD8+, or CD8+CD57+ T cells (not recorded which) from PBMCs. The DNA for the CDR3 is TGCGCCAGCAGCCAAGACACCAATTACGAGCAGTACTTC. This codes for CASSQDTNYEQYF.